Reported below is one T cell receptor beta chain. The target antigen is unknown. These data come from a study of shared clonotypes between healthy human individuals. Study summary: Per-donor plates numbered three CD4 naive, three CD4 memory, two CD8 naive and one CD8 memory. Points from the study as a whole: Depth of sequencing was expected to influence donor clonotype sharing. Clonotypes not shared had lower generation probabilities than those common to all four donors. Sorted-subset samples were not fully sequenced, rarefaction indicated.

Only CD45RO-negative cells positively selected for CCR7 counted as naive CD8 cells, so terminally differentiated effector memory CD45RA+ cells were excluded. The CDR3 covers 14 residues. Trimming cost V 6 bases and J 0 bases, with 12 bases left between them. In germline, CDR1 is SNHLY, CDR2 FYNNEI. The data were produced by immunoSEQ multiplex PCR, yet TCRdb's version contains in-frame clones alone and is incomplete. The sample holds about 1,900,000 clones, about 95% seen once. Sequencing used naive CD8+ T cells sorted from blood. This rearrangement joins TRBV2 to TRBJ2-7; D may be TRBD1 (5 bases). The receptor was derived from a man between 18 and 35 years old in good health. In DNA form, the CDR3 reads TGTGCCAGCAGAGTTGGACACATCTCCTACGAGCAGTACTTC. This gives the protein CASRVGHISYEQYF.